These 31 T cell receptor beta chains originate from one sample sequenced in a study of T cells in Graves' hyperthyroidism and ophthalmopathy. Amplification targeted TCR beta CDR3 regions from RNA transcripts. The TCR CDR3 first-round RT-PCR relied on the HTBI primer set. MiXCR, applied by TCRdb to the multiplex PCR reads, yields one record per CDR3 protein. The table has roughly 400,000 distinct CDR3 sequences, roughly 13% seen once. The sequenced material came from blood. Receptors were obtained from a man aged 50-59 years with Graves' ophthalmopathy.

This sequence joins TRBV5-1 and TRBJ2-5; D unclear. Germline V CDR1 and CDR2: SGHRS, YFSETQ. The CDR3 consists of 13 residues. Between the trimmed V and J ends, which lost 0 bases and 4 bases, there was a span of 7 bases. CDR3 in amino acids: CASSLDLGETQYF. As DNA, the CDR3 is TGCGCCAGCAGCTTGGATTTGGGAGAGACCCAGTACTTC.

The chain employs TRBV9 and TRBJ2-3; TRBD2 matches at 7 bases. Germline CDR1 is SGDLS and CDR2 is YYNGEE. The CDR3 sequence is 14 residues long. V lost 2 bases and J lost 4; bases outside the gene matches: 4. The CDR3 nucleotides are TGTGCCAGCAGCGTCCGACTAGCTCCAGATACGCAGTATTTT. It encodes CASSVRLAPDTQYF. The whole variable domain, remainder taken from reference TRBV9 and TRBJ2-3, is DSGVTQTPKHLITATGQRVTLRCSPRSGDLSVYWYQQSLDQGLQFLIQYYNGEERAKGNILERFSAQQFPDLHSELNLSSLELGDSALYFCASSVRLAPDTQYFGPGTRLTVL.

This clonotype was observed a few times. The chain combines TRBV15 with TRBJ2-2; maybe TRBD1 (6 bases). The CDR3 extends over 12 amino acids. CDR1 is LNHNV, CDR2 YYDKDF, per germline (reference sequence). V gave up 6 bases and J gave up 11 bases, with 13 bases separating them. The CDR3 coding sequence is TGTGCCACCAGTCTACAGGGTTACGAGCTGTTTTTT. Protein: CATSLQGYELFF.

This clonotype was recorded many times. This chain connects TRBV29-1 to TRBJ1-1; tentative D call: TRBD1 (5 bases). Per the germline V gene, CDR1 is SQVTM and CDR2 is ANQGSEA. With 6 bases removed from V and 0 bases from J, the gap between germline ends came to 11 bases. The CDR3 extends over 13 amino acids. CDR3 sequence (DNA): TGCAGCGTCTCGGGACTAATGAACACTGAAGCTTTCTTT. Translation gives CSVSGLMNTEAFF.

There are many counts of this clonotype. The chain joins TRBV28 to TRBJ1-2, with 7 bases lining up with TRBD1. The J segment lost 8 bases and the V segment lost 6 bases, leaving 15 bases of the junction unmatched. Germline-derived CDR1 and CDR2 are MDHEN and SYDVKM. The CDR3 sequence is 15 residues long. The CDR3 here is CASRVGTVGVGGYTF. The CDR3 nucleotides read TGTGCCAGCAGGGTAGGGACAGTCGGGGTCGGAGGCTACACCTTC.

The table lists this clonotype with many counts. The rearrangement joins TRBV7-9 to TRBJ2-3, with TRBD2 matching over 8 bases. The CDR3 spans 15 residues. With V trimmed by 6 bases and J by 4 bases, 9 bases remained unmatched. Germline V lookup: CDR1 SEHNR, CDR2 FQNEAQ (reference sequence). The DNA of the CDR3 is TGTGCCAGCAGGAGCCCCGGACTAGCCGCAGATACGCAGTATTTT. Amino acids: CASRSPGLAADTQYF.

In its sample, this clonotype was seen many times. The chain employs TRBV20-1 and TRBJ2-5, with a possible D match to TRBD2 (6 bases). V lost 3 bases and J 5 bases, leaving 10 bases between the germline ends. There are 12 residues in the CDR3. Per germline, CDR1 DFQATT and CDR2 SNEGSKA (reference sequence). As DNA, the CDR3 is TGCAGTGCTAGCGGGAGTAGGGAGACCCAGTACTTC. This sequence encodes CSASGSRETQYF.

The genes are TRBV13 and TRBJ2-1; D remains ambiguous. Per germline, CDR1 PRHDT and CDR2 FYEKMQ (reference sequence). The V end was cut by 5 bases, the J end by 4 bases, with 15 bases between. This CDR3 contains 15 residues. CDR3 in amino acids: CASSHNFGPYNEQFF. CDR3 nucleotide sequence: TGTGCCAGCAGCCACAATTTTGGGCCTTACAATGAGCAGTTCTTC.

This clonotype appeared a few times. V and J are TRBV19 and TRBJ1-1; D unresolved. Trimming stripped 5 bases from V and 1 base from J, with 11 bases between. The CDR3 length is 14 residues. CDR1 and CDR2 from the germline V gene are LNHDA and SQIVND (reference sequence). Here the CDR3 DNA reads TGTGCCAGTAGTGCCTCATGGGGGAACACTGAAGCTTTCTTT. Translation gives CASSASWGNTEAFF.

A word on this clonotype: Given a much more abundant clone one base away, this may be a read error. The rearrangement joins TRBV6-1 to TRBJ2-7, with D perhaps TRBD2 (6 bases). The CDR3 contains 12 residues. V gave up 11 bases and J gave up 0 bases, with 11 bases separating them. From germline, CDR1 is MNHNS and CDR2 SASEGT. The CDR3 DNA reads TGTGCCGGCGGGATGGACTCCTACGAGCAGTACTTC. Translated, it gives CAGGMDSYEQYF.

In nucleotides, the CDR3 is TGTGCCAGCAGCCAAGTGGCCATTTCCATCACCTTC. It encodes CASSQVAISITF. The V call is TRBV14, the J call TRBJ1-2, with D hard to call. CDR3 size: 12 residues. The V and J ends lost 1 base and 13 bases respectively, with 13 bases between them. CDR1 SGHDN and CDR2 FVKESK come from the germline V gene.

This clonotype has at least ten counts. The V call is TRBV29-1, the J call TRBJ2-3, with D perhaps TRBD1 or TRBD2 (5 bases each). From germline, CDR1 is SQVTM and CDR2 ANQGSEA. The CDR3 has 13 residues. V was shortened by 5 bases and J by 1 base, with 10 bases between the two germline ends. Here the CDR3 DNA reads TGCAGCGTTCTACGGGACGGCACAGATACGCAGTATTTT. Translation: CSVLRDGTDTQYF.

Points on this clonotype: With a much larger clone just one base away, this may be a read error. The chain is built from TRBV2 and TRBJ2-3; D is undetermined. V lost 5 bases, J lost 1 base, and 13 bases lay in between. The germline CDR1 and CDR2 sequences are SNHLY and FYNNEI. The length of the CDR3 is 15 residues. CDR3 protein: CASSPRGLCTDTQYF. Written as DNA, the CDR3 is TGTGCCAGCAGTCCGAGAGGTCTTTGCACAGATACGCAGTATTTT.

This chain joins TRBV6-1 and TRBJ2-2, with 11 bases lining up with TRBD2. Per germline, CDR1 MNHNS and CDR2 SASEGT. The CDR3 spans 17 residues. Germline trimming cut 4 bases from V and 1 base from J; bases unmatched to any gene: 5. The CDR3 DNA is TGTGCCAGCAGTGGTCTAGCGGGAGGACTGAACACCGGGGAGCTGTTTTTT. This encodes CASSGLAGGLNTGELFF.

This clonotype was observed at least ten times. The chain employs TRBV7-9 and TRBJ2-1, with D perhaps TRBD2 (5 bases). The CDR3 loop spans 14 amino acids. Looked up from germline, CDR1 is SEHNR and CDR2 is FQNEAQ (reference sequence). Deletions cut 0 bases from V and 8 bases from J, with 11 bases between. The CDR3 DNA reads TGTGCCAGCAGCTTAGCGTCGGGGAGCTATGAGCAGTTCTTC. Its protein product is CASSLASGSYEQFF.

The chain carries TRBV18 and TRBJ2-3, with 12 bases that match TRBD2. This CDR3 has 20 amino acids. Germline V CDR1 and CDR2: KGHSH, LQKENI. V dropped 2 bases and J dropped 4; count of bases not matched to a gene: 16. The CDR3 region is CASSPIRTSGISNQADTQYF. The CDR3 coding sequence is TGTGCCAGCTCACCAATCCGGACTAGCGGGATTTCTAACCAGGCAGATACGCAGTATTTT. The complete variable domain, with remaining parts taken from reference TRBV18 and TRBJ2-3, reads NAGVMQNPRHLVRRRGQEARLRCSPMKGHSHVYWYRQLPEEGLKFMVYLQKENIIDESGMPKERFSAEFPKEGPSILRIQQVVRGDSAAYFCASSPIRTSGISNQADTQYFGPGTRLTVL.

Ten or more counts support this clonotype. The rearrangement joins TRBV3-1 to TRBJ2-6; D call uncertain. The V end was cut by 4 bases, the J end by 4 bases, with 2 bases between. Per germline, CDR1 LGHDT and CDR2 YNNKEL (reference sequence). The CDR3 totals 12 residues. Here the CDR3 reads CASSPGANVLTF. CDR3 DNA: TGTGCCAGCAGCCCCGGGGCCAACGTCCTGACTTTC.

Many counts were recorded for this clonotype. The chain is built from TRBV29-1 and TRBJ1-1; 7 bases agree with TRBD1. The CDR3 length is 13 residues. J was trimmed by 2 bases and V by 5 bases; bases with no gene match: 5. Germline values: CDR1 SQVTM, CDR2 ANQGSEA. CDR3 DNA sequence: TGCAGCGTTTCAGGGGGGCCTAACACTGAAGCTTTCTTT. The encoded protein is CSVSGGPNTEAFF.

The genes are TRBV12-5 and TRBJ2-1, with unresolved D. Trimming removed 1 base from V and 6 bases from J, with 10 bases in between. This CDR3 is built from 14 residues. Germline V gene lookup returns CDR1 LGHNT and CDR2 FRNRAP. CDR3 sequence reads: CASGLEVASNEQFF. CDR3 bases: TGTGCTAGTGGTTTGGAGGTAGCCAGCAATGAGCAGTTCTTC. Full variable domain (missing parts from reference TRBV12-5 and TRBJ2-1): DARVTQTPRHKVTEMGQEVTMRCQPILGHNTVFWYRQTMMQGLELLAYFRNRAPLDDSGMPKDRFSAEMPDATLATLKIQPSEPRDSAVYFCASGLEVASNEQFFGPGTRLTVL.

To note about this clonotype: A much larger clone is a single base away; this may be a read error. V is TRBV25-1 and J is TRBJ2-1, with TRBD2 matching 8 bases. Germline values: CDR1 MGHDK, CDR2 SYGVNS. The CDR3 is 16 amino acids. The CDR3 spells CASSEYSAGDGNERFF. The CDR3 nucleotides are TGTGCCAGCAGTGAATATTCAGCGGGAGACGGGAATGAGCGGTTCTTC.

This clonotype has a count of ten or more. This rearrangement joins TRBV2 to TRBJ2-3; 10 nucleotides line up with TRBD1. This CDR3 has 14 amino acids. V trimming: 4 bases; J trimming: 4 bases; junction bases outside the gene matches: 2. The germline CDR1 and CDR2 sequences are SNHLY and FYNNEI. CDR3 protein: CASSGDRGADTQYF. CDR3 bases: TGTGCCAGCAGTGGGGACAGGGGTGCAGATACGCAGTATTTT. Full variable domain (missing parts from reference TRBV2 and TRBJ2-3): EPEVTQTPSHQVTQMGQEVILRCVPISNHLYFYWYRQILGQKVEFLVSFYNNEISEKSEIFDDQFSVERPDGSNFTLKIRSTKLEDSAMYFCASSGDRGADTQYFGPGTRLTVL.

This chain connects TRBV20-1 to TRBJ2-3; no firm D call. V was cut by 5 bases and J by 2 bases, with 8 bases left in between. The V gene's germline CDR1 is DFQATT and CDR2 SNEGSKA (reference sequence). The CDR3 is 12 amino acids. This chain's CDR3 is CSAPSDTDTQYF. CDR3 DNA: TGCAGTGCTCCCTCCGACACAGATACGCAGTATTTT.

This clonotype was counted ten times or more. V is TRBV5-1 and J is TRBJ1-1; D might be TRBD1 (6 bases). Trimming left V 4 bases short and J 1 base short, with 11 bases between. The CDR3 is 14 residues long. Germline V gene lookup returns CDR1 SGHRS and CDR2 YFSETQ. The DNA of the CDR3 is TGCGCCAGCAGCCAAGGGGACAAGAACACTGAAGCTTTCTTT. The encoded protein is CASSQGDKNTEAFF.

This clonotype came up many times. The rearrangement links TRBV28 to TRBJ2-7; D is undetermined. Per the germline V gene, CDR1 is MDHEN and CDR2 is SYDVKM. Trimming shortened V by 7 bases and J by 6 bases, and 16 bases separated the two germline ends. There are 13 residues in the CDR3. DNA for the CDR3: TGTGCCAGCAAACTAACGGGTATTCTCGAGCAGTACTTC. This sequence encodes CASKLTGILEQYF.

This clonotype was counted a few times. The rearrangement joins TRBV27 to TRBJ2-2; 7 bases are a match to TRBD2. Germline CDR1 reads MNHEY; CDR2 reads SMNVEV (reference sequence). This CDR3 spans 16 amino acids. Unmatched junction bases numbered 6, after V lost 5 bases and J lost 0 bases. The CDR3 nucleotides are TGTGCCAGCAGTAGCGGGATGAATTCGAACACCGGGGAGCTGTTTTTT. Translating gives CASSSGMNSNTGELFF.

As regards this clonotype: With a much larger clone just one base away, this may be a read error. The rearrangement uses TRBV11-2 and TRBJ2-5; a possible D gene is TRBD2 (7 bases). The V end was cut by 4 bases, the J end by 7 bases, with 16 bases between. From germline, CDR1 is SGHAT and CDR2 FQNNGV. This CDR3 has 14 amino acids. This CDR3 is CASSSTGGRGTQYF. The DNA for the CDR3 is TGTGCCAGCAGCTCCACGGGGGGCCGGGGGACCCAGTACTTC.

Many counts were recorded for this clonotype. This chain connects TRBV28 to TRBJ2-7, with D tentatively TRBD1 (5 bases). This CDR3 region has 13 residues. The V end lost 3 bases, the J end lost 3 bases, and 9 bases lay between the germline ends. CDR1 and CDR2 (germline): MDHEN, SYDVKM. CDR3 in amino acids: CASSLGHRYEQYF. Here the CDR3 DNA reads TGTGCCAGCAGTTTGGGGCACCGCTACGAGCAGTACTTC. The complete variable domain, with remaining parts taken from reference TRBV28 and TRBJ2-7, reads DVKVTQSSRYLVKRTGEKVFLECVQDMDHENMFWYRQDPGLGLRLIYFSYDVKMKEKGDIPEGYSVSREKKERFSLILESASTNQTSMYLCASSLGHRYEQYFGPGTRLTVT.

The chain carries TRBV29-1 and TRBJ1-2, with D unresolved. Trimming shortened V by 7 bases and J by 4 bases, and 16 bases separated the two germline ends. The CDR3 consists of 13 residues. Per germline, CDR1 SQVTM and CDR2 ANQGSEA. The CDR3 DNA sequence: TGCAGCGCCCGGTCCTCTACCCCCTATGGCTACACCTTC. This encodes CSARSSTPYGYTF.

The V call is TRBV9, the J call TRBJ2-5; 8 bases line up with TRBD2. The germline V gene encodes CDR1 SGDLS and CDR2 YYNGEE. The CDR3 consists of 14 residues. V shed 4 bases and J 4 bases; nucleotides not matched to a gene: 6. CDR3 coding DNA: TGTGCCAGCAGCCCAGCGGGAGAGGGAGAGACCCAGTACTTC. Its protein product is CASSPAGEGETQYF.

The J gene is TRBJ2-7, the V gene TRBV6-1; 7 bases fit TRBD1. The DNA end lines up better with TRBJ2-1; the J call may be wrong. Germline CDR1 MNHNS, CDR2 SASEGT. The CDR3 runs to 15 residues. The CDR3 is CANKERDRSSYEQFF. The CDR3 DNA sequence: TGTGCCAATAAAGAACGGGACAGAAGCTCCTACGAGCAGTTCTTC.

This chain uses TRBV11-2 with TRBJ1-2; D might be TRBD1 (6 bases). Trimming removed 6 bases from V and 8 bases from J, with 28 bases in between. This CDR3 region has 17 residues. Looked up from germline, CDR1 is SGHAT and CDR2 is FQNNGV. In DNA, the CDR3 is TGTGCCAGCAGTCAAGATTCTTGGGGGGCGAATGAATACGGCTACACCTTC. Its translation: CASSQDSWGANEYGYTF.